This T cell receptor beta chain was recovered during a study of OX40 agonist ivuxolimab in advanced cancers. Whole-study context: Past anti-PD-1, anti-PD-L1 or anti-CTLA-4 therapy was accepted, and approximately 37% had received some.

Libraries were prepared by immunoSEQ multiplex PCR; TCRdb keeps only in-frame clonotypes and omits some of them. The sample lists over 60,000 clones; over 90% were seen once. Anyone with autoimmune disease history or systemic immunosuppression was excluded. Germline CDR1 is LNHNV and CDR2 is YYDKDF (reference sequence). The CDR3 spans 15 residues. Unmatched junction bases numbered 5, after V lost 1 base and J lost 3 bases. This clone was detected once. The specimen was CD4+ or CD8+ T cells sorted from blood, collected in a trial of the OX40 agonist ivuxolimab. This chain uses TRBV15 with TRBJ1-2; TRBD1 matches at 7 bases. The TCR comes from an adult with an advanced solid tumor such as melanoma, head and neck, liver or kidney cancer. This CDR3 is CATSRVVDRHYGYTF. In DNA, the CDR3 is TGTGCCACCAGCAGAGTAGTGGACAGGCACTATGGCTACACCTTC.